These 5 T cell receptor beta chains were all obtained from the same sample, sequenced in a study of persistence of HIV-infected CD4 T cells. Their antigens remain unidentified. Cells were stimulated with CMV-infected fibroblast lysates at 8 to 10 ug/mL. CD40L/CD69 double-negative CD45RO-high memory CD4+ T cells were collected. The immunoSEQ assay was version 4, run in survey mode. Using immunoSEQ multiplex PCR, the repertoire was profiled, and TCRdb retains in-frame clones only, with some absent. The repertoire holds roughly 34,000 clones, with 82% as singletons. The source material was CD4+ T cells sorted from PBMCs after approximately 19-hour stimulation, sampled from a patient who received antiretroviral therapy. The receptors here all came from an adult man with HIV who was CMV-seropositive.

Notes on this clone: The same CDR3 can be traced to other DNA sequences in this sample. The chain combines TRBV30 with TRBJ2-3; weak D call: TRBD1 (6 bases). The CDR3 runs 12 residues. The V gene lost 2 bases and the J gene lost 8 bases, with 11 bases spanning the gap. Germline CDR1 is GTSNPN and CDR2 is SVGIG (reference sequence). CDR3 DNA sequence: TGTGCCTGGAGTCCACTAGGGGGTACGCAGTATTTT. Amino acid sequence: CAWSPLGGTQYF.

The V call is TRBV19, the J call TRBJ2-7, with D maybe TRBD2 (5 bases). CDR3 length equals 13 residues. V was pared by 5 bases and J by 7 bases, with 15 bases between. Germline V gene sequence: CDR1 LNHDA, CDR2 SQIVND (reference sequence). CDR3 DNA: TGTGCCAGTAGTTTTACGGGGTCGAGAGAGCAGTACTTC. Its protein is CASSFTGSREQYF.

The chain joins TRBV4-2 to TRBJ1-1; perhaps TRBD1 as D (5 bases). This CDR3 spans 14 amino acids. Per germline, CDR1 LGHNA and CDR2 YNFKEQ. V was pared by 2 bases and J by 5 bases, with 12 bases between. The CDR3 protein is CASSQSRGTTEAFF. The CDR3 DNA follows: TGTGCCAGCAGCCAATCCCGTGGGACTACTGAAGCTTTCTTT.

This clone was detected a few times. The chain links TRBV6-2 or TRBV6-3 to TRBJ1-2; 7 bases are shared with TRBD1. After removal of 5 bases from V and 1 base from J, the junction contained 7 bases not matched to a gene. Germline assignment: CDR1 MNHEY and CDR2 SVGEGT. The CDR3 runs to 15 residues. The CDR3 bases are TGTGCCAGCAGTCTACAGGGGCTTATTAACTATGGCTACACCTTC. Amino acids: CASSLQGLINYGYTF.

This rearrangement joins TRBV7-9 to TRBJ2-2, with 7 bases aligning to TRBD1. V gave up 1 base and J gave up 5 bases; unmatched junction bases: 4. CDR3 length equals 15 residues. Germline V gene sequence: CDR1 SEHNR, CDR2 FQNEAQ (reference sequence). The CDR3 DNA is TGTGCCAGCAGCTTAGACAGGGGTTGGACCGGGGAGCTGTTTTTT. Its translation: CASSLDRGWTGELFF.